What follows is one T cell receptor beta chain and its context. The antigen is unknown. Being one base from a much bigger clone, this may be a read error. For the diagnoses, clinical symptoms, serum thyroxine and TRAb, thyroid ultrasound and orbital computed tomography were used. Regions amplified from RNA transcripts were the TCR beta CDR3 regions. Carried out on the TCR CDR3, a first-round RT-PCR used the HTBI primer set. One entry per CDR3 protein results from TCRdb running MiXCR on the multiplex PCR reads. The sample lists more than 550,000 distinct CDR3 sequences, just under 45% occurring once. This entry comes from a study of T cells in Graves' hyperthyroidism and ophthalmopathy. Study results and limitations: Ophthalmopathy cases were set apart from stable hyperthyroidism by a 13 V-J model. Progression to ophthalmopathy was predicted a median of about 6.6 months early. Blood held most thyroid clonotypes expanded above 0.001 frequency.

This CDR3 spans 14 amino acids. CDR1 SNHLY and CDR2 FYNNEI come from the germline V gene. The sample was peripheral blood or thyroid tissue (not recorded which). V usage is TRBV2 and J usage is TRBJ2-7; 10 nucleotides match TRBD2. The DNA end lines up better with TRBJ2-1; the J call may be wrong. The sequence was obtained from an adult man with Graves' disease, either hyperthyroidism or ophthalmopathy (not recorded which). The CDR3 coding sequence is TGTGCCAGCACCAACGGTCTAGCGGGAGACGAGCAGTTCTTC. Encoded protein: CASTNGLAGDEQFF.